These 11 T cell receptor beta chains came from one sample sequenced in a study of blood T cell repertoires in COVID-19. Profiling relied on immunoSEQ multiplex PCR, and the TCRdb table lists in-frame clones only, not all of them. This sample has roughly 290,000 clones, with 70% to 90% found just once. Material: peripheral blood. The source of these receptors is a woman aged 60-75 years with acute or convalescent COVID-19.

CDR3 protein: CASSAGQGARETQYF. DNA for the CDR3: TGTGCCAGCAGTGCGGGACAGGGGGCTCGGGAGACCCAGTACTTC. The rearrangement joins TRBV6-2 or TRBV6-3 to TRBJ2-5; 12 nucleotides align to TRBD1. CDR1 and CDR2 (germline): MNHEY, SVGEGT. V lost 5 bases to trimming and J lost 5 bases; unmatched junction nucleotides: 6. The length of the CDR3 is 15 residues.

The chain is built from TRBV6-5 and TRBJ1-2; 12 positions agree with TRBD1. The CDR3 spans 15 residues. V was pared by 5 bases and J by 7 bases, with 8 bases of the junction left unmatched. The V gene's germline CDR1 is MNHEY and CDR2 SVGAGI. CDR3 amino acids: CASSRSGTGGSGYTF. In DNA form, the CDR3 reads TGTGCCAGCAGTCGCTCCGGGACAGGGGGCAGTGGCTACACCTTC.

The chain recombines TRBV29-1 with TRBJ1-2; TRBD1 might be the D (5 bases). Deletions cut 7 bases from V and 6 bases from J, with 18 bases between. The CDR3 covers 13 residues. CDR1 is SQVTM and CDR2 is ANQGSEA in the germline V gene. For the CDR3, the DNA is TGCAGCGGGCGCCGGGACTCGGTTAATGGCTACACCTTC. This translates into CSGRRDSVNGYTF.

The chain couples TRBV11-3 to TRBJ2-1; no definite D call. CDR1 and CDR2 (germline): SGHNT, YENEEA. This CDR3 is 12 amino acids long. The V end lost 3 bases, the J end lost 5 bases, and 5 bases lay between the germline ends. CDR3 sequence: CASSFRDNEQFF. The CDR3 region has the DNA TGTGCCAGCAGCTTTAGAGACAATGAGCAGTTCTTC.

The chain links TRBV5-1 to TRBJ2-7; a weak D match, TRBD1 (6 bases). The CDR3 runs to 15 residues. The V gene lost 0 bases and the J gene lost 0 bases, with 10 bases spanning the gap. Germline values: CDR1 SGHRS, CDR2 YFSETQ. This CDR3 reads CASSLAVGGSYEQYF. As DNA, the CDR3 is TGCGCCAGCAGCTTGGCGGTAGGGGGCTCCTACGAGCAGTACTTC.

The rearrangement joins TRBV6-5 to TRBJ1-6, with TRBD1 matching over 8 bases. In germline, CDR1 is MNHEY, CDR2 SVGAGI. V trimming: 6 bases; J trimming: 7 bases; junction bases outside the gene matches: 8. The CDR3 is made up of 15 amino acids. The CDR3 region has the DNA TGTGCCAGCAGACCCACGACAGGGGCAAATTCACCCCTCCACTTT. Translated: CASRPTTGANSPLHF.

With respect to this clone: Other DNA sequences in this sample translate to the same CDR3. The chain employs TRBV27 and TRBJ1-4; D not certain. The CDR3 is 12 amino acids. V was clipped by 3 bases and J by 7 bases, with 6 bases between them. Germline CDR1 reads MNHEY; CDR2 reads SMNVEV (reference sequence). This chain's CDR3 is CASSFPGEKLFF. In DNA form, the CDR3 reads TGTGCCAGCAGTTTCCCCGGTGAAAAACTGTTTTTT. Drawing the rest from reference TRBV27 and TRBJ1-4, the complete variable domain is EAQVTQNPRYLITVTGKKLTVTCSQNMNHEYMSWYRQDPGLGLRQIYYSMNVEVTDKGDVPEGYKVSRKEKRNFPLILESPSPNQTSLYFCASSFPGEKLFFGSGTQLSVL.

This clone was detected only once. CDR3 region: CASSLGPGQGAHTIYF. The CDR3 region has the DNA TGTGCCAGCAGCTTAGGTCCGGGACAGGGGGCTCACACCATATATTTT. V and J are TRBV7-9 and TRBJ1-3, with 12 bases matching TRBD1. Germline CDR1 SEHNR, CDR2 FQNEAQ (reference sequence). The CDR3 is made up of 16 amino acids. Germline trimming cut 1 base from V and 8 bases from J; bases unmatched to any gene: 6.

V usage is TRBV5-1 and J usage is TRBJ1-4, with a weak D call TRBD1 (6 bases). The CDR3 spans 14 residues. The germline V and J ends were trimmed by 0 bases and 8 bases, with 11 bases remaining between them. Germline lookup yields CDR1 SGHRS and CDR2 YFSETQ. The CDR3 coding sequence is TGCGCCAGCAGCTTGGGGCAGGGGAAAGAAAAACTGTTTTTT. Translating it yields CASSLGQGKEKLFF.

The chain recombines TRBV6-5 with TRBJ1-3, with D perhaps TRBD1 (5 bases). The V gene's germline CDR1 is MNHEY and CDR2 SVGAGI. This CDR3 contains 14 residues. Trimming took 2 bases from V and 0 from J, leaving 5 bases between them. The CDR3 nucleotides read TGTGCCAGCAGTTACGACAGCTCTGGAAACACCATATATTTT. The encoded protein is CASSYDSSGNTIYF.

CDR3 coding DNA: TGTGCCAGCAGCCAAGACAGGGCGAACACTGAAGCTTTCTTT. Translation gives CASSQDRANTEAFF. The genes are TRBV4-2 and TRBJ1-1, with a weak D call TRBD1 (5 bases). Germline CDR1 LGHNA, CDR2 YNFKEQ. The V and J ends lost 0 bases and 1 base respectively, with 6 bases between them. The CDR3 extends over 14 amino acids.